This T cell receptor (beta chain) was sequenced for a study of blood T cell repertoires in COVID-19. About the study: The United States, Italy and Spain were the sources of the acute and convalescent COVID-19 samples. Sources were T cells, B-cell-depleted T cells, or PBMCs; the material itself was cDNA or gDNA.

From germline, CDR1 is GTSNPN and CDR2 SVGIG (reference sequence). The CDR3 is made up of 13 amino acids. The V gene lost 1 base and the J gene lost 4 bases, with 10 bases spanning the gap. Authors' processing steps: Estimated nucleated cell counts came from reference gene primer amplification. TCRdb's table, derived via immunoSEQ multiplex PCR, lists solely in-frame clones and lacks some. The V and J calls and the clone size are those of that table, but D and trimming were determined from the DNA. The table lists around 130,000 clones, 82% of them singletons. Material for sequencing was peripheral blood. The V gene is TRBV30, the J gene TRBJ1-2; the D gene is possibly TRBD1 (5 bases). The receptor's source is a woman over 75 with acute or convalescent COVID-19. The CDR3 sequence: CAWSGPTGYGYTF. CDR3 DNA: TGTGCCTGGAGTGGGCCAACAGGCTATGGCTACACCTTC. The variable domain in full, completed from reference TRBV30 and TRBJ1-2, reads SQTIHQWPATLVQPVGSPLSLECTVEGTSNPNLYWYRQAAGRGLQLLFYSVGIGQISSEVPQNLSASRPQDRQFILSSKKLLLSDSGFYLCAWSGPTGYGYTFGSGTRLTVV.